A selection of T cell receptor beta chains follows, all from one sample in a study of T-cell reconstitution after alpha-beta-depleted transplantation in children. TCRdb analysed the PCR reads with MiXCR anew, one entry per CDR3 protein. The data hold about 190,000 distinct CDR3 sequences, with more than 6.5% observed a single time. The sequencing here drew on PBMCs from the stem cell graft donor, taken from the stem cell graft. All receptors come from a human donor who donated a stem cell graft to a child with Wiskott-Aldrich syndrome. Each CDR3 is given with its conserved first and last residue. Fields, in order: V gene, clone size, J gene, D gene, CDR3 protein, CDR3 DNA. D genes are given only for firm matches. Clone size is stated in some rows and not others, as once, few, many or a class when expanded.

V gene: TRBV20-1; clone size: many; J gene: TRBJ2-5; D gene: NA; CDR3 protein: CSAGLQETQYF; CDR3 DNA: TGCAGTGCAGGCCTACAAGAGACCCAGTACTTC
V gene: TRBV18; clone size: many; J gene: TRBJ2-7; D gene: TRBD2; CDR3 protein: CASSAPGLPYEQYF; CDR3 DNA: TGTGCCAGCTCAGCCCCGGGACTACCCTACGAGCAGTACTTC
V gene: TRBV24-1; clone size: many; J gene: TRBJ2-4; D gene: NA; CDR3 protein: CATSSSLSDSLLAKNIQYF; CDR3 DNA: TGTGCCACCAGTAGTTCATTATCGGACAGTTTACTAGCCAAAAACATTCAGTACTTC
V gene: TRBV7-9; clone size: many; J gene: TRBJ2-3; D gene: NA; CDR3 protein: CASSRDTITDTQYF; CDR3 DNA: TGTGCCAGCAGCCGGGACACCATCACAGATACGCAGTATTTT
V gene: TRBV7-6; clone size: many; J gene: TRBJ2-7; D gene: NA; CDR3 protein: CASSHGDSYEQYF; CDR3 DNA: TGTGCCAGCTCCCATGGGGACTCCTACGAGCAGTACTTC
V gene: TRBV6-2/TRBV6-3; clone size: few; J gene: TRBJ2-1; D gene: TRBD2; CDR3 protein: CASSRLPASGSNNEQFF; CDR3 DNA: TGTGCCAGCAGCCGCTTGCCCGCTAGCGGGAGTAACAATGAGCAGTTCTTC
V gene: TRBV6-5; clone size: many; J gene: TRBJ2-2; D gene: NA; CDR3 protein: CASSYQDGTGELFF; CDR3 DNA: TGTGCCAGCAGTTACCAGGACGGCACCGGGGAGCTGTTTTTT
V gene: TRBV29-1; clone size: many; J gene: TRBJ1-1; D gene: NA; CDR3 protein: CSVERGLNTEAFF; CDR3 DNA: TGCAGCGTTGAAAGAGGACTGAACACTGAAGCTTTCTTT
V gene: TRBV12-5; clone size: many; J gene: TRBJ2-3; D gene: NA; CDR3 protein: CASATGLQVDTQYF; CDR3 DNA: TGTGCTAGTGCCACAGGGTTGCAAGTGGATACGCAGTATTTT
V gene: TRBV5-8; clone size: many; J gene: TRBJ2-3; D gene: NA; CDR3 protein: CASSFKLSPGTDTQYF; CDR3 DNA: TGTGCCAGCAGCTTTAAATTATCACCTGGGACAGATACGCAGTATTTT
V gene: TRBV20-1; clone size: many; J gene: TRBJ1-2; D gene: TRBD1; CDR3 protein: CSASWKGQSTGYTF; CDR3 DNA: TGCAGTGCTAGTTGGAAGGGACAGAGTACTGGCTACACCTTC
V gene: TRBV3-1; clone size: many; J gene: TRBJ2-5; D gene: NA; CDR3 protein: CASSVQETQYF; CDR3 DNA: TGTGCCAGCAGTGTCCAAGAGACCCAGTACTTC
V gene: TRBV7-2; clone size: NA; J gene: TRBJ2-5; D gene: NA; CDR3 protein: CASSPRSWRALETQYF; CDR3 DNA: TGTGCCAGCAGCCCGCGCAGCTGGAGGGCCTTAGAGACCCAGTACTTC
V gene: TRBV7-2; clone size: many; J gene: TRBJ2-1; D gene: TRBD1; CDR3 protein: CASSETGFILNEQFF; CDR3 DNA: TGTGCCAGCAGCGAGACAGGGTTTATCCTCAATGAGCAGTTCTTC
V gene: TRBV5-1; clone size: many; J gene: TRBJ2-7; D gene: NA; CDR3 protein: CASSLGVRGGYEQYF; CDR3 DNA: TGCGCCAGCAGCTTGGGGGTAAGGGGTGGTTACGAGCAGTACTTC
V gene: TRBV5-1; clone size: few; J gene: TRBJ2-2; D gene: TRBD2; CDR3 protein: CASSSLDGRRIGELFF; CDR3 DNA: TGCGCCAGCAGCTCTCTGGACGGGAGGCGAATCGGGGAGCTGTTTTTT
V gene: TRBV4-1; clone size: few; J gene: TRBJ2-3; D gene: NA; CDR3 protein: CASSQDPGGLSRDTQYF; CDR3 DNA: TGCGCCAGCAGCCAAGATCCAGGGGGGCTCTCACGCGATACGCAGTATTTT
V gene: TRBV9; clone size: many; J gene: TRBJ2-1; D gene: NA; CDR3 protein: CASKGSYNEQFF; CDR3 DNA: TGTGCCAGCAAGGGATCCTACAATGAGCAGTTCTTC
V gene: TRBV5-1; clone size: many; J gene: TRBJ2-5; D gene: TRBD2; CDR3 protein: CASSRRGGEETQYF; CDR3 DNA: TGCGCCAGCAGCAGGCGGGGGGGCGAGGAGACCCAGTACTTC
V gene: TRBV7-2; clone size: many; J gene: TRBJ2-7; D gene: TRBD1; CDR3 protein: CASSLAPKLTGGAGGPQYF; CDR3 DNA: TGTGCCAGCAGCTTAGCCCCTAAATTGACAGGGGGCGCCGGCGGTCCCCAGTACTTC
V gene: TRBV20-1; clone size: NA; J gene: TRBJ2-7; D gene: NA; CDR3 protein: CSARLGSYEQYF; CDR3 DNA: TGCAGTGCTAGACTAGGGTCTTACGAGCAGTACTTC
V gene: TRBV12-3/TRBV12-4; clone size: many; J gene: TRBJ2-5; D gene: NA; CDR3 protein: CASSSSGQETQYF; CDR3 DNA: TGTGCCAGCAGTTCCTCCGGTCAAGAGACCCAGTACTTC
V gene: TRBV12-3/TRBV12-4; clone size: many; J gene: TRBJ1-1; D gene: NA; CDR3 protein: CASSFQTGNTEAFF; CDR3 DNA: TGTGCCAGCAGTTTTCAAACAGGCAACACTGAAGCTTTCTTT
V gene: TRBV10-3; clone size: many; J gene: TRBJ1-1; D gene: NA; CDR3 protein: CAIWPVSGPAFF; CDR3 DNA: TGTGCCATCTGGCCAGTCTCGGGGCCCGCTTTCTTT
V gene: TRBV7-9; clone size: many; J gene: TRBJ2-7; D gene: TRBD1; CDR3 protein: CASDTGTAYEQYF; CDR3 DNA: TGTGCCAGCGACACCGGGACAGCCTACGAGCAGTACTTC
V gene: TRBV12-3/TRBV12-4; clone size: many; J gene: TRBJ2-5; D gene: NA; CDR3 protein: CASSFQGKETQYF; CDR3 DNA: TGTGCCAGCAGTTTCCAGGGAAAAGAGACCCAGTACTTC
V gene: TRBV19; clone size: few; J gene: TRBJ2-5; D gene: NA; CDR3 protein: CASSLDAETETQYF; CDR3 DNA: TGTGCCAGTAGTCTTGATGCGGAGACGGAGACCCAGTACTTC
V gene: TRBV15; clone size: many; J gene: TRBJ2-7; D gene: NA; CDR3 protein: CATSRGSALRAHEQYF; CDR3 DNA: TGTGCCACCAGCAGAGGATCGGCCCTCAGGGCCCACGAGCAGTACTTC
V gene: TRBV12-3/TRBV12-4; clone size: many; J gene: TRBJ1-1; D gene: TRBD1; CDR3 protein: CASMRPGTGGTEAFF; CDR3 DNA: TGTGCCAGCATGCGACCCGGGACAGGGGGCACTGAAGCTTTCTTT
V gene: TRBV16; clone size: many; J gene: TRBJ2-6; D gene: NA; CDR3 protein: CASLRDVISGANVLTF; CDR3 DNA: TGTGCCAGCCTCCGGGACGTCATCTCTGGGGCCAACGTCCTGACTTTC
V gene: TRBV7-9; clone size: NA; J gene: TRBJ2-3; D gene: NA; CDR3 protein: CASNPSNLTGRGDTQYF; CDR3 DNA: TGTGCCAGCAACCCCTCTAACCTTACGGGCCGGGGAGATACGCAGTATTTT
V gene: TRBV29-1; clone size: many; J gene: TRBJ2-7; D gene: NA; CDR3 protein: CSVELEASSYEQYF; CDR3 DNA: TGCAGCGTTGAATTGGAGGCGAGCTCCTACGAGCAGTACTTC
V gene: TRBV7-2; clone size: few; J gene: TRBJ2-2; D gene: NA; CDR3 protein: CASSPHAGETTGELFF; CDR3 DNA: TGTGCCAGCAGCCCCCATGCAGGGGAAACCACCGGGGAGCTGTTTTTT
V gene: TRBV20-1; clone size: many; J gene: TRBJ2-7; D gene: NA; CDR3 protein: CSARRRSSSYEQYF; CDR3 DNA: TGCAGTGCTAGACGGCGGTCCAGCTCCTACGAGCAGTACTTC
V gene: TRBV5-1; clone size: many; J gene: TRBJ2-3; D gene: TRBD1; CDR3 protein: CASSLDRTGSTDTQYF; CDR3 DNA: TGCGCCAGCAGCTTGGATCGGACAGGGAGCACAGATACGCAGTATTTT
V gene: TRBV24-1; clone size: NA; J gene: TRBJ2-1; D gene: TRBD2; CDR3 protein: CATSDQTSGSYNEQFF; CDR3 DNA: TGTGCCACCAGTGATCAGACTAGCGGAAGCTACAATGAGCAGTTCTTC
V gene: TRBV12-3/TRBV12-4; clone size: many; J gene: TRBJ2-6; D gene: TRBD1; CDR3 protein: CASSLHGQVNSGANVLTF; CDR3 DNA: TGTGCCAGCAGCCTCCATGGACAGGTCAACTCTGGGGCCAACGTCCTGACTTTC
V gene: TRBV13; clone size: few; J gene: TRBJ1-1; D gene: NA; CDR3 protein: CASSFLRPEAFF; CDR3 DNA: TGTGCCAGCAGCTTCTTACGTCCTGAAGCTTTCTTT
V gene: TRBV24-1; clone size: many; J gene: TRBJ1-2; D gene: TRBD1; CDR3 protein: CATSAPGQLYGYTF; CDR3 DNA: TGTGCCACCAGTGCCCCGGGACAGCTCTATGGCTACACCTTC
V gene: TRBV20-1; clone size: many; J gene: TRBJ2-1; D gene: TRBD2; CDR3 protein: CCARDIASGSDNEQFF; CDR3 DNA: TGCTGTGCTAGAGATATCGCTAGCGGGAGTGACAATGAGCAGTTCTTC
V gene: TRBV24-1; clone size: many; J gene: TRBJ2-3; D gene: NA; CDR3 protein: CATSSRDRSTDTQYF; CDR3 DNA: TGTGCCACCAGTTCGCGGGACAGAAGCACAGATACGCAGTATTTT
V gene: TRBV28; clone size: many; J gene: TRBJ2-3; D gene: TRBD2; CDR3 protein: CASSPFGLAGVTDTQYF; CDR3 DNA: TGTGCCAGCAGCCCATTCGGGCTAGCGGGGGTCACAGATACGCAGTATTTT
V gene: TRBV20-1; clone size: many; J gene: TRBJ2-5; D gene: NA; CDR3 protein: CSASGQSGTETQYF; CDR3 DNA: TGCAGTGCTAGTGGGCAGTCGGGAACAGAGACCCAGTACTTC
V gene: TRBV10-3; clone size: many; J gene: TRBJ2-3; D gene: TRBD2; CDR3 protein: CASKGGGATDTQYF; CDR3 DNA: TGTGCCTCAAAGGGCGGGGGGGCCACAGATACGCAGTATTTT
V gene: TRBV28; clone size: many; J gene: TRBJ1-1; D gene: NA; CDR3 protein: CASSFPGMNTEAFF; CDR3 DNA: TGTGCCAGCAGTTTCCCGGGCATGAACACTGAAGCTTTCTTT
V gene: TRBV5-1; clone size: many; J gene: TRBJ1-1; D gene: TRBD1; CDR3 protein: CASSSGGAENTEAFF; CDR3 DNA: TGCGCCAGCAGCTCAGGGGGCGCCGAGAACACTGAAGCTTTCTTT
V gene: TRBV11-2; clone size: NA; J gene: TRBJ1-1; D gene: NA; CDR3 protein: CASSLVVKNTEAFF; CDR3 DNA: TGTGCCAGCAGCTTAGTGGTGAAGAACACTGAAGCTTTCTTT
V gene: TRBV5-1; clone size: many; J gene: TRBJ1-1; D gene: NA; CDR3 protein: CASSLTRGLTEAFF; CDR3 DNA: TGCGCCAGCAGCTTAACAAGGGGTTTGACTGAAGCTTTCTTT
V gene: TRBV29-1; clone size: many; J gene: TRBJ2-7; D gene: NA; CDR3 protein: CSVEEDTTSYEQYF; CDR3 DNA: TGCAGCGTTGAAGAAGACACAACTTCCTACGAGCAGTACTTC
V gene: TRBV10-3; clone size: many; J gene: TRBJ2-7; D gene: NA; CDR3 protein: CAISNPTGLYEQYF; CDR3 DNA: TGTGCCATCAGTAACCCGACGGGGCTCTACGAGCAGTACTTC
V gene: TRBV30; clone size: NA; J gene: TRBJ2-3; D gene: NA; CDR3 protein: CAWSSSSGDTQYF; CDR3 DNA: TGTGCCTGGAGTAGTTCCTCAGGAGATACGCAGTATTTT
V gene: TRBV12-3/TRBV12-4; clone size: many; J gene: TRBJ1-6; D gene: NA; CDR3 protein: CASTSDAGAGSPLHF; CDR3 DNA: TGTGCCAGCACCTCCGACGCAGGGGCAGGTTCACCCCTCCACTTT
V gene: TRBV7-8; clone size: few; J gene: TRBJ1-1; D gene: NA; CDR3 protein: CASSFYWGLNTEAFF; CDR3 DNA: TGTGCCAGCAGCTTTTATTGGGGGCTTAACACTGAAGCTTTCTTT